This T cell receptor (beta chain) was recorded in a study of blood T cell repertoires in COVID-19. Study background: Whether acute or convalescent, the COVID-19 samples came from the United States, Italy and Spain. PBMCs, B-cell-depleted T cells, or T cells provided the cDNA or gDNA that made up the material.

This CDR3 has 14 amino acids. Germline loops: CDR1 SGHNT, CDR2 YYREEE (reference sequence). V lost 1 base, J lost 0 bases, and 4 bases lay in between. Per the original methods: Counts of nucleated cells, estimated from reference gene primer amplification, were obtained. This table comes from immunoSEQ multiplex PCR, and its TCRdb copy is limited to in-frame clones, with some not included. V and J calls and clone size are as listed in that table; D and trimming were resolved from the DNA. The profile shows about 73,000 clones, 75% to 85% of them singletons. This chain joins TRBV5-4 and TRBJ2-2; D gene uncertain. Sample: peripheral blood. The TCR originated in a woman in her seventies with acute or convalescent COVID-19. The DNA of the CDR3 is TGTGCCAGCAGCTTGAGAGCGAACACCGGGGAGCTGTTTTTT. As protein: CASSLRANTGELFF.